What follows are 19 T cell receptor beta chains derived from one specimen sequenced in a study of T cells in Graves' hyperthyroidism and ophthalmopathy (dated by TCRdb to about 2019). Library preparation was by multiplex PCR. Sequencing took place on an Illumina HiSeq 2000. Amplification of TCR beta CDR3 regions was carried out from RNA transcripts. A first-round RT-PCR of the TCR CDR3 used the HTBI primer set with the Qiagen OneStep RT-PCR kit. TCRdb cleaned the public reads at Q25 with fastp, built clones with MiXCR and kept in-frame beta chains. CDR3 protein duplicates are merged, each entry listing the most common genes and DNA. This sample is represented by hundreds of thousands of distinct CDR3 sequences; roughly 14% of them were singletons. About 3.9% of the sample rests with the top ten. Sequencing was performed on blood. The source of these receptors is a woman aged 40 to 49 with Graves' ophthalmopathy.

This clonotype was counted at least ten times. The V and J genes are TRBV7-9 and TRBJ1-1; D ambiguous. Germline CDR1 reads SEHNR; CDR2 reads FQNEAQ (reference sequence). The V end lost 5 bases, the J end lost 6 bases, and 13 bases lay between the germline ends. CDR3 length: 13 amino acids. CDR3 sequence reads: CASSPHAMPEAFF. DNA for the CDR3: TGTGCCAGCAGCCCCCATGCGATGCCTGAAGCTTTCTTT.

The V call is TRBV7-2, the J call TRBJ2-7, with D hard to call. Per germline, CDR1 SGHTA and CDR2 FQGNSA. CDR3 size: 14 residues. V lost 5 bases to trimming and J lost 2 bases, with 13 bases between them. CDR3 bases: TGTGCCAGCAGCCGATCAATTGCCCCCTACGAGCAGTACTTC. Translating it yields CASSRSIAPYEQYF.

The chain combines TRBV4-1 with TRBJ2-2; D is unclear. Trimming took 1 base from V and 8 from J, leaving 11 bases between them. CDR1 MGHRA and CDR2 YSYEKL come from the germline V gene. This CDR3 contains 14 residues. This CDR3 reads CASSQGSFPGELFF. In DNA form, the CDR3 reads TGCGCCAGCAGCCAAGGGTCCTTTCCTGGGGAGCTGTTTTTT.

This clonotype was seen ten or more times. This chain joins TRBV12-3 or TRBV12-4 and TRBJ2-7; D gene unclear. The CDR3 sequence is 13 residues long. Trimming removed 2 bases at V and 7 bases at J, with 12 bases between. The CDR3, as DNA: TGTGCCAGCAGTTTACCCCCGCTGGAAGAGCAGTACTTC. Translation: CASSLPPLEEQYF.

This clonotype was observed a single time. A much larger clonotype is one base distant, so this may be a read error. The chain couples TRBV11-2 to TRBJ2-5; D gene unclear. The CDR3 sequence is 14 residues long. Germline CDR1 SGHAT, CDR2 FQNNGV. V was trimmed by 4 bases and J by 4 bases, leaving 13 bases between them. The CDR3 is CASSSVPPIETQYF. CDR3 DNA: TGTGCCAGCAGCTCAGTGCCTCCTATAGAGACCCAGTACTTC.

This clonotype was picked up many times. The J gene is TRBJ2-3, the V gene TRBV7-2; perhaps TRBD2 as D (6 bases). V was clipped by 5 bases and J by 4 bases, with 10 bases between them. CDR3 length: 13 residues. CDR1 is SGHTA, CDR2 FQGNSA, per germline. The CDR3 DNA reads as TGTGCCAGCAGCCCGCGGGATCCAGATACGCAGTATTTT. Translation gives CASSPRDPDTQYF.

This clonotype was found many times. The V and J genes are TRBV6-4 and TRBJ1-1; D gene unclear. The V end was cut by 5 bases, the J end by 4 bases, with 11 bases between. The germline gives CDR1 MRHNA, CDR2 SNTAGT. The CDR3 is 13 residues long. CDR3 loop: CASSLQRGTEAFF. The DNA for the CDR3 is TGTGCCAGCAGTCTCCAGAGAGGCACTGAAGCTTTCTTT.

This sequence joins TRBV4-3 and TRBJ2-2; D remains unclear. The CDR3 sequence is 14 residues long. The V gene lost 6 bases and the J gene lost 3 bases, with 11 bases spanning the gap. CDR1 and CDR2 from the germline V gene are LGHNA and YSLEER. The CDR3 DNA is TGCGCCAGCAGAGACCTAGGAGACACCGGGGAGCTGTTTTTT. Translating gives CASRDLGDTGELFF.

This clonotype occurred many times. The V gene is TRBV7-8, the J gene TRBJ2-7, with 7 bases lining up with TRBD1. Germline V gene data show CDR1 as SGHVS and CDR2 as FQNEAQ. The CDR3 is 14 residues long. V trimming: 1 base; J trimming: 7 bases; junction bases outside the gene matches: 7. CDR3 bases: TGTGCCAGCAGCTTAGACGGGACAGTCGGAGAGCAGTACTTC. This encodes CASSLDGTVGEQYF. The full variable domain, rest sourced from reference TRBV7-8 and TRBJ2-7, is GAGVSQSPRYKVAKRGQDVALRCDPISGHVSLFWYQQALGQGPEFLTYFQNEAQLDKSGLPSDRFFAERPEGSVSTLKIQRTQQEDSAVYLCASSLDGTVGEQYFGPGTRLTVT.

The gene calls are TRBV12-3 or TRBV12-4 and TRBJ2-3, with D possibly TRBD1 on 6 matching bases. Trimming pared 5 bases from V and 5 bases from J, leaving 14 bases between. The CDR3 is 14 amino acids. CDR3 protein: CASSHAEGVDTQYF. As DNA, the CDR3 is TGTGCCAGCAGTCACGCAGAGGGGGTAGATACGCAGTATTTT.

There are many counts of this clonotype. This chain connects TRBV10-1 to TRBJ2-7; the D is unclear. V was pared by 11 bases and J by 2 bases, with 10 bases between. This CDR3 region has 11 residues. Germline V CDR1 and CDR2: WNHNN, SYGVQD (reference sequence). This CDR3 is CAQLPPYEQYF. The CDR3 DNA reads as TGCGCCCAGCTCCCCCCCTACGAGCAGTACTTC.

This clonotype occurred many times. V gene TRBV30 combines with J gene TRBJ2-7; D gene unclear. The CDR3 is made up of 13 amino acids. CDR1 is GTSNPN, CDR2 SVGIG, per germline (reference sequence). With 2 bases removed from V and 2 bases from J, the gap between germline ends came to 10 bases. CDR3 amino acids: CAWSHRQTYEQYF. CDR3 in DNA: TGTGCCTGGAGTCACAGACAAACCTACGAGCAGTACTTC. Drawing the rest from reference TRBV30 and TRBJ2-7, the complete variable domain is SQTIHQWPATLVQPVGSPLSLECTVEGTSNPNLYWYRQAAGRGLQLLFYSVGIGQISSEVPQNLSASRPQDRQFILSSKKLLLSDSGFYLCAWSHRQTYEQYFGPGTRLTVT.

V and J are TRBV11-1 and TRBJ2-7; D may be TRBD2 (6 bases). Trimming stripped 1 base from V and 2 bases from J, with 12 bases between. CDR3 size: 15 residues. CDR1 SGHAT and CDR2 FQDESV come from the germline V gene (reference sequence). CDR3 loop: CASSLVGEEAYEQYF. DNA for the CDR3: TGTGCCAGCAGCTTAGTAGGGGAGGAAGCCTACGAGCAGTACTTC.

This clonotype was seen repeatedly, ten times or more. CDR3 protein: CASSEDGEVSQPQHF. In DNA form, the CDR3 reads TGTGCCAGCAGCGAAGACGGGGAAGTAAGTCAGCCCCAGCATTTT. The chain joins TRBV9 to TRBJ1-5, with D hard to call. The CDR3 extends over 15 amino acids. V lost 3 bases and J lost 6, with 16 bases in between. Germline V lookup: CDR1 SGDLS, CDR2 YYNGEE.

This clonotype was detected ten times or more. This chain joins TRBV20-1 and TRBJ2-7; D is possibly TRBD1 or TRBD2 (5 bases each). Germline-derived CDR1 and CDR2 are DFQATT and SNEGSKA (reference sequence). The CDR3 loop spans 12 amino acids. Trimming took off 0 bases at V and 7 bases at J, with 10 bases between the two ends. The CDR3: CSARDWGREQYF. CDR3 sequence (DNA): TGCAGTGCTAGAGATTGGGGGAGAGAGCAGTACTTC.

This clonotype was counted at least ten times. This chain links TRBV12-3 or TRBV12-4 with TRBJ1-1, with 7 bases that match TRBD1. The CDR3 extends over 12 amino acids. V lost 5 bases and J lost 8; bases outside the gene matches: 5. The CDR3 DNA reads as TGTGCCAGCAGTCCGACAGGGCCCGAAGCTTTCTTT. This sequence encodes CASSPTGPEAFF.

This rearrangement joins TRBV6-1 to TRBJ2-7; 8 nucleotides agree with TRBD1. With 7 bases clipped from V and 0 bases from J, the junction kept 8 bases outside the gene matches. CDR1 is MNHNS, CDR2 SASEGT, per germline. The CDR3 consists of 15 residues. This CDR3 reads CASTDPGQGSYEQYF. In DNA form, the CDR3 reads TGTGCCAGCACTGACCCCGGACAGGGCTCCTACGAGCAGTACTTC.

This clonotype was counted ten times or more. The chain joins TRBV20-1 to TRBJ1-2, with D unclear. The V end was cut by 8 bases, the J end by 0 bases, with 22 bases between. Germline CDR1 is DFQATT and CDR2 is SNEGSKA (reference sequence). The CDR3 is made up of 16 amino acids. The CDR3 nucleotides read TGCAGTCTGGGGAAGACAACTCAAACCTCTAACTATGGCTACACCTTC. Protein: CSLGKTTQTSNYGYTF.

Many counts were recorded for this clonotype. V and J are TRBV2 and TRBJ2-7; 11 bases line up with TRBD2. This CDR3 is built from 16 residues. Unmatched junction bases numbered 4, after V lost 3 bases and J lost 0 bases. Germline CDR1 reads SNHLY; CDR2 reads FYNNEI. CDR3 bases: TGTGCCAGCAGTGAGGTTGGGACTAGCGGCTCCTACGAGCAGTACTTC. It encodes CASSEVGTSGSYEQYF.